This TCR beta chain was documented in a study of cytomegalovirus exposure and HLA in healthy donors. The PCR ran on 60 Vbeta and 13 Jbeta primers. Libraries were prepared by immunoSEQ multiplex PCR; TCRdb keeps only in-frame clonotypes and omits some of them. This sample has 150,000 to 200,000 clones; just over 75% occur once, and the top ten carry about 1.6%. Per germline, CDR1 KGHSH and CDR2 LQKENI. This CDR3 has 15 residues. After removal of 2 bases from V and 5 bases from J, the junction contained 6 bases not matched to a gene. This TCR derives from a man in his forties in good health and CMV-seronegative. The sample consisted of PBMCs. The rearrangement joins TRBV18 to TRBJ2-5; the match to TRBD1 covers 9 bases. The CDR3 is CASSPDRGRFETQYF. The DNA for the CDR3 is TGTGCCAGCTCACCAGACAGGGGGAGGTTTGAGACCCAGTACTTC. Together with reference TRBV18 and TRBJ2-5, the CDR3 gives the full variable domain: NAGVMQNPRHLVRRRGQEARLRCSPMKGHSHVYWYRQLPEEGLKFMVYLQKENIIDESGMPKERFSAEFPKEGPSILRIQQVVRGDSAAYFCASSPDRGRFETQYFGPGTRLLVL.